The source of this T cell receptor beta chain is a study of blood T cell repertoires in COVID-19. Study as a whole: Sites in the United States, Italy and Spain provided acute and convalescent COVID-19 samples. PBMCs, B-cell-depleted T cells, or T cells provided the cDNA or gDNA that made up the material.

Followed over time, Seattle patients had been enrolled while infection was active. The CDR3 is 15 amino acids. Trimming removed 7 bases at V and 2 bases at J, with 16 bases between. Germline V CDR1 and CDR2: MNHEY, SVGAGI. Original processing notes: The authors estimated nucleated cell counts from reference gene primer amplification. Measured with immunoSEQ multiplex PCR; TCRdb has only the in-frame clones, and not every one. V and J calls plus clone size are reproduced from that table; the DNA served to infer D and trimming. The sample has 380,000 or so clones, approximately 86% seen once. This sequence originates from a woman aged 55-75 years with COVID-19, enrolled during active disease. Material for sequencing was peripheral blood. V is TRBV6-5 and J is TRBJ2-3; the D gene is possibly TRBD1 (7 bases). In DNA, the CDR3 is TGTGCCAGCACCAGGGGGGACTGGAACACAGATACGCAGTATTTT. It yields the protein CASTRGDWNTDTQYF.